These 26 T cell receptor beta chains came from one sample sequenced in a study of T cells in Graves' hyperthyroidism and ophthalmopathy. It was RNA transcripts that yielded the amplified TCR beta CDR3 regions. Carried out on the TCR CDR3, a first-round RT-PCR used the HTBI primer set. A single record per CDR3 protein comes from TCRdb applying MiXCR to the multiplex PCR reads. Here the sample spans more than 300,000 distinct CDR3 sequences, approximately 15% being singletons. The source material was blood. These TCRs come from an older woman with Graves' hyperthyroidism.

As to this clonotype: This clone may be a read error of a much larger clone one base away. The chain links TRBV3-1 to TRBJ2-1; weak D call: TRBD2 (5 bases). With 8 bases removed from V and 5 bases from J, the gap between germline ends came to 13 bases. Germline V CDR1 and CDR2: LGHDT, YNNKEL (reference sequence). The CDR3 contains 13 residues. This CDR3 reads CASCPTRNNEQFF. For the CDR3, the DNA is TGTGCCAGCTGCCCCACTAGGAACAATGAGCAGTTCTTC.

This clonotype was observed at least ten times. V usage is TRBV11-2 and J usage is TRBJ2-7; possibly TRBD2 for D (6 bases). This CDR3 region has 14 residues. Per the germline V gene, CDR1 is SGHAT and CDR2 is FQNNGV. Trimming removed 1 base from V and 11 bases from J, with 18 bases in between. CDR3 amino acids: CASSLGAGQGQEYF. The CDR3, as DNA: TGTGCCAGCAGCTTAGGGGCGGGGCAGGGCCAGGAGTACTTC. Combining the CDR3 with reference TRBV11-2 and TRBJ2-7 gives the whole variable domain EAGVAQSPRYKIIEKRQSVAFWCNPISGHATLYWYQQILGQGPKLLIQFQNNGVVDDSQLPKDRFSAERLKGVDSTLKIQPAKLEDSAVYLCASSLGAGQGQEYFGPGTRLTVT.

This clonotype was seen at least ten times. The J gene is TRBJ2-1, the V gene TRBV6-1; 7 bases are a match to TRBD1. The junction had 6 bases not matched to a gene; V was cut back by 4 bases and J by 3 bases. Looked up from germline, CDR1 is MNHNS and CDR2 is SASEGT. The CDR3 extends over 15 amino acids. The CDR3 loop reads CASSGPQGVYNEQFF. The CDR3 DNA follows: TGTGCCAGCAGTGGTCCTCAGGGGGTCTACAATGAGCAGTTCTTC.

The chain has TRBV11-2 and TRBJ2-7; 7 bases map to TRBD1. This CDR3 has 12 amino acids. Germline trimming cut 5 bases from V and 6 bases from J; bases unmatched to any gene: 4. Germline-derived CDR1 and CDR2 are SGHAT and FQNNGV. CDR3 coding DNA: TGTGCCAGCAGCCACCGACAGGGCGAGCAGTACTTC. Translated, it gives CASSHRQGEQYF.

This clonotype has a count of ten or more. The rearrangement uses TRBV9 and TRBJ2-1; D tentatively fits TRBD1 or TRBD2 (5 bases each). Trimming cost V 3 bases and J 2 bases, with 18 bases left between them. CDR1 is SGDLS and CDR2 is YYNGEE in the germline V gene. CDR3 length: 17 amino acids. CDR3 sequence (DNA): TGTGCCAGCAGCGCCATCGCACAAAGGGGACCCTACAATGAGCAGTTCTTC. Protein sequence: CASSAIAQRGPYNEQFF.

This clonotype has a count of ten or more. The chain combines TRBV12-5 with TRBJ2-1; 9 bases agree with TRBD2. CDR1 is LGHNT, CDR2 FRNRAP, per germline. V dropped 9 bases and J dropped 6; count of bases not matched to a gene: 6. CDR3 length equals 13 residues. The CDR3 bases are TGTGCTAGCTCCCTAGCGGGATCCAATGAGCAGTTCTTC. It specifies CASSLAGSNEQFF. The variable domain in full, with the rest retrieved from reference TRBV12-5 and TRBJ2-1, is DARVTQTPRHKVTEMGQEVTMRCQPILGHNTVFWYRQTMMQGLELLAYFRNRAPLDDSGMPKDRFSAEMPDATLATLKIQPSEPRDSAVYFCASSLAGSNEQFFGPGTRLTVL.

This clonotype has ten or more counts. The V call is TRBV7-8, the J call TRBJ2-3; tentative D call: TRBD2 (5 bases). Deletions cut 6 bases from V and 0 bases from J, with 13 bases between. CDR3 size: 15 residues. Germline loops: CDR1 SGHVS, CDR2 FQNEAQ. CDR3 coding DNA: TGTGCCAGCAGATCGAGGCGCGGGAGCACAGATACGCAGTATTTT. Protein sequence: CASRSRRGSTDTQYF.

This clonotype was seen ten or more times. The chain combines TRBV11-2 with TRBJ2-2; D might be TRBD2 (5 bases). Deletions cut 1 base from V and 5 bases from J, with 14 bases between. The CDR3 loop spans 16 amino acids. Germline V gives CDR1 SGHAT, CDR2 FQNNGV. CDR3 sequence (DNA): TGTGCCAGCAGCTTAGTCCCGGGGATGGGGACCGGGGAGCTGTTTTTT. As protein: CASSLVPGMGTGELFF.

This clonotype is labeled medium-sized (0.01 to 0.1%). The genes are TRBV12-3 or TRBV12-4 and TRBJ2-2; D is undetermined. The CDR3 has 11 amino acids. The ends were cut back, 6 bases at V and 8 bases at J, with 7 bases in the middle. CDR3 DNA sequence: TGTGCCAGCAGGGGTACTGGGGAGCTGTTTTTT. Protein sequence: CASRGTGELFF.

There are many counts of this clonotype. This chain uses TRBV6-2 or TRBV6-3 with TRBJ2-1, with TRBD1 matching 9 bases. The germline CDR1 and CDR2 sequences are MNHEY and SVGEGT. There are 12 residues in the CDR3. V lost 10 bases and J lost 9; bases outside the gene matches: 7. This CDR3 is CAIGQGPGEQFF. The DNA of the CDR3 is TGTGCCATCGGACAGGGGCCTGGTGAGCAGTTCTTC.

This clonotype was counted ten times or more. The chain combines TRBV11-2 with TRBJ2-3; the D is unclear. Trimming pared 3 bases from V and 0 bases from J, leaving 7 bases between. The CDR3 is made up of 14 amino acids. Germline loops: CDR1 SGHAT, CDR2 FQNNGV. CDR3: CASSLISSTDTQYF. The CDR3 region has the DNA TGTGCCAGCAGCTTGATTTCTAGCACAGATACGCAGTATTTT.

This clonotype has just a few counts. The chain uses TRBV19 and TRBJ2-1; 10 bases map to TRBD2. Germline V gene data show CDR1 as LNHDA and CDR2 as SQIVND (reference sequence). This CDR3 is built from 18 residues. J was trimmed by 5 bases and V by 0 bases; bases with no gene match: 10. Here the CDR3 reads CASSIDGNRAGGDNEQFF. The CDR3 DNA follows: TGTGCCAGTAGTATAGATGGCAACCGAGCGGGAGGGGACAATGAGCAGTTCTTC. Full variable domain (outside the CDR3, taken from reference TRBV19 and TRBJ2-1): DGGITQSPKYLFRKEGQNVTLSCEQNLNHDAMYWYRQDPGQGLRLIYYSQIVNDFQKGDIAEGYSVSREKKESFPLTVTSAQKNPTAFYLCASSIDGNRAGGDNEQFFGPGTRLTVL.

Worth noting for this clonotype: Being one base from a much bigger clone, this may be a read error. The rearrangement joins TRBV28 to TRBJ1-1; no definite D call. The CDR3 runs 13 residues. CDR1 and CDR2 from the germline V gene are MDHEN and SYDVKM. DNA for the CDR3: TGTGCCAGCAGCTCCCGGGAGAACACTGAAGCTCTCTTT. This encodes CASSSRENTEALF.

The chain combines TRBV29-1 with TRBJ2-3; TRBD1 agrees at 9 bases. The CDR3 covers 13 residues. Germline V gene sequence: CDR1 SQVTM, CDR2 ANQGSEA. The V gene end was trimmed by 4 bases and the J gene end by 7 bases; junction bases not matched to a gene: 6. The CDR3 protein is CSVATGGDNTQYF. The CDR3 coding sequence is TGCAGCGTTGCTACAGGGGGCGATAATACGCAGTATTTT.

This clonotype was seen repeatedly, ten times or more. This chain links TRBV7-9 with TRBJ1-2; D possibly corresponds to TRBD1 (5 bases). CDR1 is SEHNR, CDR2 FQNEAQ, per germline (reference sequence). Trimming shortened V by 4 bases and J by 4 bases, and 16 bases separated the two germline ends. The CDR3 contains 15 residues. The CDR3 loop reads CASSSPTDYSYGYTF. The CDR3 bases are TGTGCCAGCAGCTCACCGACAGATTATTCCTATGGCTACACCTTC.

This clonotype was found many times. The chain combines TRBV6-1 with TRBJ2-1; 13 bases match TRBD2. The CDR3 length is 15 residues. V shed 3 bases and J 9 bases; nucleotides not matched to a gene: 5. Germline lookup yields CDR1 MNHNS and CDR2 SASEGT. This CDR3 is CASSDGLAGDVEQFF. The CDR3 DNA follows: TGTGCCAGCAGTGACGGACTAGCGGGAGATGTTGAGCAGTTCTTC.

This clonotype appeared many times. DNA of the CDR3: TGTGCCAGCAGTGAACCCAATGAGCAGTTCTTC. Translating gives CASSEPNEQFF. The chain is built from TRBV2 and TRBJ2-1, with D unclear. Germline loops: CDR1 SNHLY, CDR2 FYNNEI. This CDR3 region has 11 residues. Between the trimmed V and J ends, which lost 2 bases and 6 bases, there was a span of 2 bases.

This clonotype was seen many times. The chain couples TRBV18 to TRBJ2-7; D is uncertain. Germline CDR1 reads KGHSH; CDR2 reads LQKENI. The CDR3 covers 12 residues. The V end lost 2 bases, the J end lost 3 bases, and 5 bases lay between the germline ends. The CDR3 DNA sequence: TGTGCCAGCTCACCAGGCATCTACGAGCAGTACTTC. This gives the protein CASSPGIYEQYF. Using reference TRBV18 and TRBJ2-7 for the parts outside the CDR3, the full variable domain is NAGVMQNPRHLVRRRGQEARLRCSPMKGHSHVYWYRQLPEEGLKFMVYLQKENIIDESGMPKERFSAEFPKEGPSILRIQQVVRGDSAAYFCASSPGIYEQYFGPGTRLTVT.

This clonotype came up many times. The chain is built from TRBV2 and TRBJ1-5, with 8 positions matching TRBD1. V was pared by 2 bases and J by 9 bases, with 6 bases of the junction left unmatched. The CDR3 has 14 residues. Germline lookup yields CDR1 SNHLY and CDR2 FYNNEI. This CDR3 is CASSEHRGKGPQHF. The CDR3 nucleotides read TGTGCCAGCAGTGAACACAGGGGGAAGGGGCCCCAGCATTTT.

This chain uses TRBV7-9 with TRBJ1-1, with D tentatively TRBD1 (5 bases). V was cut by 3 bases and J by 6 bases, with 11 bases left in between. Germline V gene sequence: CDR1 SEHNR, CDR2 FQNEAQ (reference sequence). This CDR3 region has 13 residues. DNA for the CDR3: TGTGCCAGCAGCTTGGACACCGCCTCTGAAGCTTTCTTT. Its translation is CASSLDTASEAFF.

Many counts were recorded for this clonotype. V and J are TRBV11-3 and TRBJ2-5, with 7 bases identical to TRBD1. The CDR3 runs 14 residues. Germline CDR1 reads SGHNT; CDR2 reads YENEEA. Trimming cost V 2 bases and J 4 bases; bases outside gene matches: 4. The CDR3 DNA sequence: TGTGCCAGCAGCTTAACGCCAGGGGGAGAGACCCAGTACTTC. It is translated as CASSLTPGGETQYF.

This clonotype was seen more than once but under ten times. At one boundary the junction diverges from the germline segment, which might be a read error. The chain uses TRBV4-1 and TRBJ2-5, with D maybe TRBD2 (5 bases). CDR3 size: 16 residues. Germline CDR1 and CDR2: MGHRA and YSYEKL. CDR3 bases: TGCGCCAACAGCCAACCCTGGACGGCGAAGGAGGTGACCCAGTACTTC. Its translation: CANSQPWTAKEVTQYF.

This clonotype has at least ten counts. Mismatch with germline at one junction end may stem from a read error. V and J are TRBV7-7 and TRBJ2-1; possibly TRBD2 for D (6 bases). The CDR3 has 13 amino acids. Germline V gene data show CDR1 as SSHAT and CDR2 as FNYEAQ (reference sequence). CDR3 DNA sequence: TGTGCTAGCAGCCACGGGGGTCCCAATGAGCAGTTCTTC. Protein: CASSHGGPNEQFF. Together with reference TRBV7-7 and TRBJ2-1, the CDR3 gives the full variable domain: GAGVSQSPRYKVTKRGQDVTLRCDPISSHATLYWYQQALGQGPEFLTYFNYEAQPDKSGLPSDRFSAERPEGSISTLTIQRTEQRDSAMYRCASSHGGPNEQFFGPGTRLTVL.

This clonotype was detected a few times. The chain combines TRBV27 with TRBJ2-2; 15 bases are shared with TRBD2. The CDR3 runs 16 residues. Germline V gives CDR1 MNHEY, CDR2 SMNVEV (reference sequence). Unmatched junction bases numbered 5, after V lost 5 bases and J lost 7 bases. CDR3 nucleotides: TGTGCCAGCAGTACCGGACTAGCGGGAGGGGGCGGGGAGCTGTTTTTT. Encoded protein: CASSTGLAGGGGELFF.

The chain couples TRBV9 to TRBJ1-3, with 9 bases lining up with TRBD1. The germline V gene has CDR1 SGDLS and CDR2 YYNGEE. The CDR3 totals 18 residues. Unmatched junction bases numbered 14, after V lost 3 bases and J lost 4 bases. The CDR3 region has the DNA TGTGCCAGCAGCGCCCTACCCGGACAGGGGTTTTTCGGAAACACCATATATTTT. Protein sequence: CASSALPGQGFFGNTIYF. The entire variable domain, with the rest obtained from reference TRBV9 and TRBJ1-3, is as follows: DSGVTQTPKHLITATGQRVTLRCSPRSGDLSVYWYQQSLDQGLQFLIQYYNGEERAKGNILERFSAQQFPDLHSELNLSSLELGDSALYFCASSALPGQGFFGNTIYFGEGSWLTVV.

V and J are TRBV9 and TRBJ1-6; no firm D call. Trimming shortened V by 4 bases and J by 5 bases, and 16 bases separated the two germline ends. Germline V gene data show CDR1 as SGDLS and CDR2 as YYNGEE. This CDR3 is 16 amino acids long. As DNA, the CDR3 is TGTGCCAGCAGCCCCCGCGAAGGGAGGAATAATTCACCCCTCCACTTT. Residues: CASSPREGRNNSPLHF.